A single sample gave rise to the 23 T cell receptor beta chains below, sequenced in a study of T cell clones after liver transplantation. The repertoire was sequenced with immunoSEQ multiplex PCR; TCRdb's copy has only in-frame clones and lacks some. The sample yields approximately 1,100 clones, 52% seen once. No antigen has been assigned to these receptors. TCRbeta sequences of proliferating CFSE-low MLR cells were labeled alloreactive. What was sequenced was CD4+ T cells from cultured PBMCs. Receptors originate from a human patient who received a liver transplant. The graft donor may account for some of the T cells.

J is TRBJ1-6 and V is TRBV5-4; 8 nucleotides match TRBD1. This CDR3 comprises 14 residues. Germline CDR1 SGHNT, CDR2 YYREEE (reference sequence). Trimming at V came to 3 bases and at J to 9 bases, leaving 5 bases not matched to a gene. CDR3 protein: CASSSDRESSPLHF. CDR3 bases: TGTGCCAGCAGCTCGGACAGGGAGAGTTCACCCCTCCACTTT.

The chain joins TRBV27 to TRBJ2-4; possible D gene TRBD1, 6 bases. Trimming took 10 bases from V and 0 from J, leaving 16 bases between them. CDR3 length equals 15 residues. Looked up from germline, CDR1 is MNHEY and CDR2 is SMNVEV (reference sequence). The CDR3 loop reads CATPTGTKAKNIQYF. Here the CDR3 DNA reads TGTGCCACTCCCACAGGGACAAAAGCCAAAAACATTCAGTACTTC.

The rearrangement links TRBV5-4 to TRBJ2-7; 12 nucleotides align to TRBD1. The germline CDR1 and CDR2 sequences are SGHNT and YYREEE (reference sequence). After removal of 4 bases from V and 5 bases from J, the junction contained 7 bases not matched to a gene. This CDR3 has 15 amino acids. The CDR3 region is CASSIQGTGGDEQYF. The CDR3 bases are TGTGCCAGCAGCATTCAAGGGACAGGGGGCGACGAGCAGTACTTC.

The rearrangement links TRBV5-4 to TRBJ2-2; D possibly corresponds to TRBD1 (6 bases). There are 16 residues in the CDR3. In germline, CDR1 is SGHNT, CDR2 YYREEE (reference sequence). Trimming took 0 bases from V and 5 from J, leaving 14 bases between them. The CDR3 nucleotides are TGTGCCAGCAGCTTGGGGGGGCGCGGAGGAACCGGGGAGCTGTTTTTT. Translation: CASSLGGRGGTGELFF.

This chain uses TRBV6-6 with TRBJ1-1; no definite D call. CDR3 length: 12 amino acids. Trimming cost V 6 bases and J 3 bases, with 8 bases left between them. Germline V gives CDR1 MNHNY, CDR2 SVGAGI (reference sequence). For the CDR3, the DNA is TGTGCCAGCAGCTCCTCGGACACTGAAGCTTTCTTT. Translation gives CASSSSDTEAFF.

The CDR3 nucleotides read TGTGCCAGTAGTATTCAGGCGGGGCGATACAATGAGCAGTTCTTC. This sequence encodes CASSIQAGRYNEQFF. The chain combines TRBV19 with TRBJ2-1, with D possibly TRBD2 on 6 matching bases. Germline assignment: CDR1 LNHDA and CDR2 SQIVND (reference sequence). The CDR3 runs 15 residues. V lost 3 bases and J lost 4, with 13 bases in between.

As for this clone: The sample holds other DNA sequences that translate to the same CDR3. The CDR3 is CASSVGLAGLNNEQFF. For the CDR3, the DNA is TGTGCCAGCAGCGTAGGGCTCGCGGGACTAAACAATGAGCAGTTCTTC. This chain connects TRBV9 to TRBJ2-1; 7 bases map to TRBD2. The trim removed 0 bases at V and 5 bases at J, leaving 8 bases unmatched. Looked up from germline, CDR1 is SGDLS and CDR2 is YYNGEE. CDR3 length: 16 amino acids.

This clone was picked up one time. The rearrangement joins TRBV11-2 to TRBJ2-2; D not resolved. Germline-derived CDR1 and CDR2 are SGHAT and FQNNGV. The CDR3 totals 13 residues. The V and J ends lost 7 bases and 4 bases respectively, with 10 bases between them. The CDR3 bases are TGTGCCAGCACCTTCCAGATCACCGGGGAGCTGTTTTTT. The encoded protein is CASTFQITGELFF.

The chain joins TRBV7-2 to TRBJ2-5, with TRBD1 identical over 8 bases. With 1 base clipped from V and 5 bases from J, the junction kept 0 bases outside the gene matches. Germline V gene lookup returns CDR1 SGHTA and CDR2 FQGNSA. The CDR3 loop spans 13 amino acids. CDR3 bases: TGTGCCAGCAGCTTAGACAGGGGGGAGACCCAGTACTTC. This codes for CASSLDRGETQYF.

With regard to this clone: This specimen includes other DNA sequences encoding the same CDR3. The chain couples TRBV2 to TRBJ2-2, with D perhaps matching TRBD1 (5 bases). This CDR3 has 14 amino acids. In germline, CDR1 is SNHLY, CDR2 FYNNEI. Trimming pared 2 bases from V and 6 bases from J, leaving 10 bases between. CDR3 in amino acids: CASSERGGSGELFF. CDR3 nucleotides: TGTGCCAGCAGTGAAAGGGGTGGGTCCGGGGAGCTGTTTTTT.

The rearrangement links TRBV6-6 to TRBJ2-7; 8 nucleotides agree with TRBD1. The germline V gene has CDR1 MNHNY and CDR2 SVGAGI (reference sequence). CDR3 length: 15 residues. Trimming removed 0 bases from V and 4 bases from J; junction bases left unmatched: 5. DNA for the CDR3: TGTGCCAGCAGTTACTCGGCAGGGGGCAGGTACGAGCAGTACTTC. The encoded protein is CASSYSAGGRYEQYF.

Points on this clone: The likely explanation is a read error, given a far larger clone one base away. The rearrangement uses TRBV5-1 and TRBJ1-2, with D tentatively TRBD1 (6 bases). V lost 0 bases and J lost 5, with 23 bases in between. Germline V gene sequence: CDR1 SGHRS, CDR2 YFSETQ. This CDR3 comprises 18 residues. CDR3 amino acids: CASSLGGGPGLRTYGYTF. Here the CDR3 DNA reads TGCGCCAGCAGCTTGGGAGGGGGGCCGGGTCTCCGTACATATGGCTACACCTTC.

This clone was counted between two and nine times. The chain recombines TRBV28 with TRBJ1-2; 10 nucleotides line up with TRBD1. The CDR3 is 13 residues long. The J segment lost 7 bases and the V segment lost 6 bases, leaving 5 bases of the junction unmatched. Germline CDR1 reads MDHEN; CDR2 reads SYDVKM. CDR3 in amino acids: CASSRQGAVGYTF. The CDR3 region has the DNA TGTGCCAGCAGCAGACAGGGGGCGGTTGGCTACACCTTC.

The chain joins TRBV5-1 to TRBJ1-3; D call uncertain. The CDR3 has 15 amino acids. V lost 4 bases and J lost 0, with 11 bases in between. CDR1 is SGHRS and CDR2 is YFSETQ in the germline V gene. CDR3 in amino acids: CASSPDGSSGNTIYF. The DNA of the CDR3 is TGCGCCAGCAGCCCGGACGGGAGCTCTGGAAACACCATATATTTT.

Relative to its sample, this clone is large. The chain carries TRBV19 and TRBJ1-2, with D perhaps matching TRBD1 (5 bases). Trimming took off 4 bases at V and 5 bases at J, with 5 bases between the two ends. The germline gives CDR1 LNHDA, CDR2 SQIVND (reference sequence). The CDR3 contains 11 residues. CDR3 residues: CASSTGYGYTF. The CDR3 DNA is TGTGCCAGTAGTACAGGGTATGGCTACACCTTC.

V and J are TRBV5-1 and TRBJ2-1; a weak D match, TRBD1 (6 bases). In germline, CDR1 is SGHRS, CDR2 YFSETQ. The CDR3 is 14 residues long. Trimming took 5 bases from V and 7 from J, leaving 16 bases between them. The CDR3 region is CASSLQGLENEQFF. In DNA form, the CDR3 reads TGCGCCAGCAGTCTACAGGGTCTTGAAAATGAGCAGTTCTTC.

The chain is built from TRBV6-1 and TRBJ1-2; D is possibly TRBD1 (5 bases). Germline CDR1 MNHNS, CDR2 SASEGT. V was pared by 5 bases and J by 5 bases, with 15 bases between. CDR3 length: 14 amino acids. CDR3 bases: TGTGCCAGCAGTTCACGGGGGGTCGAGTATGGCTACACCTTC. Amino acid sequence: CASSSRGVEYGYTF.

The chain carries TRBV2 and TRBJ1-5; possibly TRBD1 for D (5 bases). Germline CDR1 SNHLY, CDR2 FYNNEI. Trimming pared 0 bases from V and 6 bases from J, leaving 15 bases between. The CDR3 has 16 residues. CDR3 DNA sequence: TGTGCCAGCAGTGAAGCGGGACGGGGCGTACCTCAGCCCCAGCATTTT. Translated: CASSEAGRGVPQPQHF.

V and J are TRBV28 and TRBJ1-3; a possible D gene is TRBD1 (5 bases). CDR1 is MDHEN, CDR2 SYDVKM, per germline. The CDR3 is 16 residues long. The germline V and J ends were trimmed by 2 bases and 1 base, with 12 bases remaining between them. The CDR3 reads CASSLKGRLSGNTIYF. CDR3 nucleotides: TGTGCCAGCAGTTTAAAGGGGCGCCTTTCTGGAAACACCATATATTTT. The full variable domain, in which reference TRBV28 and TRBJ1-3 provide the parts outside the CDR3, is DVKVTQSSRYLVKRTGEKVFLECVQDMDHENMFWYRQDPGLGLRLIYFSYDVKMKEKGDIPEGYSVSREKKERFSLILESASTNQTSMYLCASSLKGRLSGNTIYFGEGSWLTVV.

This chain's CDR3 is CASRRLAGNNEQFF. CDR3 nucleotides: TGTGCCAGCAGGAGACTAGCGGGGAACAATGAGCAGTTCTTC. The genes are TRBV27 and TRBJ2-1; 11 bases are a match to TRBD2. The CDR3 is made up of 14 amino acids. J lost 5 bases, V lost 6 bases, and 3 bases had no gene match. Germline CDR1 reads MNHEY; CDR2 reads SMNVEV (reference sequence).

This chain uses TRBV5-1 with TRBJ2-5; D not certain. Between the trimmed V and J ends, which lost 0 bases and 5 bases, there was a span of 11 bases. Germline lookup yields CDR1 SGHRS and CDR2 YFSETQ. The CDR3 has 14 amino acids. CDR3 loop: CASSLDGQWETQYF. The CDR3 region has the DNA TGCGCCAGCAGCTTGGACGGGCAGTGGGAGACCCAGTACTTC.

The rearrangement links TRBV2 to TRBJ2-2; 9 nucleotides align to TRBD1. The germline CDR1 and CDR2 sequences are SNHLY and FYNNEI. The CDR3 has 17 amino acids. Losses at the gene ends were 5 bases for V and 1 base for J; bases not matched to a gene: 8. The CDR3 bases are TGTGCCAGCAGTTCTACCGGGACAGGGTTGAACACCGGGGAGCTGTTTTTT. Translation: CASSSTGTGLNTGELFF.

This clone came up once. The gene calls are TRBV28 and TRBJ1-5; TRBD1 agrees at 8 bases. The CDR3 spans 16 residues. Trimming cost V 4 bases and J 2 bases; bases outside gene matches: 7. Germline assignment: CDR1 MDHEN and CDR2 SYDVKM. The DNA for the CDR3 is TGTGCCAGCAGTTCACCAGGGACAGGCCGCAATCAGCCCCAGCATTTT. This translates into CASSSPGTGRNQPQHF.